The count of the clone carrying this T cell receptor beta chain is one. Its antigen is not identified. Some clones are missing from TCRdb's copy, which holds only in-frame ones; the method was immunoSEQ multiplex PCR. The table includes under 600,000 clones, roughly nine tenths detected once. The CDR3 length is 16 residues. V gave up 5 bases and J gave up 5 bases, with 21 bases separating them. Germline loops: CDR1 SGHTA, CDR2 FQGNSA. Specified treatment: some 19 received Ad26.COV2.S at low or high dose, single or two shots; a few received placebo; per-sample allocation not given. Vaccine and placebo recipients were sampled on day 63 after the first injection. The source of the sample is a study of Ad26.COV2.S vaccination and SARS-CoV-2 variants. The study's findings and limits: The analyses of TCR breadth and depth may have understated the size of total T cell responses.

Sequencing used peripheral blood, obtained in a trial of Ad26.COV2.S vaccine versus placebo. The clonotype was recovered from a person between 18 and 65 years old who received the Ad26.COV2.S COVID-19 vaccine or a placebo. V usage is TRBV7-2 and J usage is TRBJ1-1, with D possibly TRBD1 on 5 matching bases. The DNA of the CDR3 is TGTGCCAGCAGCCGCCAGAGGTTAATGGGGGGTACTGAAGCTTTCTTT. This translates into CASSRQRLMGGTEAFF. Variable domain in full (rest from reference TRBV7-2 and TRBJ1-1): GAGVSQSPSNKVTEKGKDVELRCDPISGHTALYWYRQSLGQGLEFLIYFQGNSAPDKSGLPSDRFSAERTGGSVSTLTIQRTQQEDSAVYLCASSRQRLMGGTEAFFGQGTRLTVV.